The entry below describes one TCR beta chain. The target antigen is unknown. This entry belongs to a study of OX40 agonist ivuxolimab in advanced cancers. The overall study: Dosing consisted of intravenous ivuxolimab at 0.01 to 10 mg/kg every 2 weeks. Every patient in dose escalation had hepatocellular carcinoma, melanoma, renal cell or head and neck cancer.

The protocol was immunoSEQ multiplex PCR, while the TCRdb copy is restricted to in-frame clones and leaves out a portion. This table holds tens of thousands of clones, over 75% found once. Study-wide results and caveats: No determination was made of the antigen specificity of the expanded peripheral T cells. Expanded clones were, on average, more numerous in CD8+ T cells than in CD4+.

V was pared by 1 base and J by 0 bases, with 8 bases of the junction left unmatched. The CDR3 runs 19 residues. Germline values: CDR1 MDHEN, CDR2 SYDVKM. The rearrangement links TRBV28 to TRBJ2-1; 11 nucleotides agree with TRBD1. Sequencing used CD4+ or CD8+ T cells sorted from blood, obtained in a trial of the OX40 agonist ivuxolimab. The clonotype comes from an adult with an advanced solid tumor such as melanoma, head and neck, liver or kidney cancer. Here the CDR3 DNA reads TGTGCCAGCAGTTTATCAGGACAGGGGGCGCCGTACTCCTACAATGAGCAGTTCTTC. It specifies CASSLSGQGAPYSYNEQFF.